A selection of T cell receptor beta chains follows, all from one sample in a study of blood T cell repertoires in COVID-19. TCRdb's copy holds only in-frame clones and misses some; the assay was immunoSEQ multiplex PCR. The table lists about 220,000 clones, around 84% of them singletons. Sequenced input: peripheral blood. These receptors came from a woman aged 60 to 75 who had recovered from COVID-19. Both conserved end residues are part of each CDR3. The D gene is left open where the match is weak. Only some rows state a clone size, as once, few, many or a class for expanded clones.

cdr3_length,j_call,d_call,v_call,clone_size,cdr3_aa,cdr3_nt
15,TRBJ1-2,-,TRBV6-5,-,CASSYQGHFNYGYTF,TGTGCCAGCAGTTATCAGGGACATTTTAACTATGGCTACACCTTC
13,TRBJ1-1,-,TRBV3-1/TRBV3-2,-,CASSQQSGTEAFF,TGTGCCAGCAGCCAACAATCAGGCACTGAAGCTTTCTTT
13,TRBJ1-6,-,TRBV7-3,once,CASSLMAGSPLHF,TGTGCCAGCAGCTTAATGGCGGGTTCACCCCTCCACTTT
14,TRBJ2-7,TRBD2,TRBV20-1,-,CSASQRGLSYEQYF,TGCAGTGCTAGTCAGCGGGGCCTCTCCTACGAGCAGTACTTC
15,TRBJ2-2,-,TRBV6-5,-,CASGGGPSNTGELFF,TGTGCCAGCGGAGGAGGACCTTCCAACACCGGGGAGCTGTTTTTT
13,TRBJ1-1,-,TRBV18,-,CASSPPGGRQAFF,TGTGCCAGCTCACCACCGGGGGGGCGTCAAGCTTTCTTT
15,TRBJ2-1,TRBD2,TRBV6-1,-,CASRTGTSSYNEQFF,TGTGCCAGCAGGACCGGGACTAGCTCCTACAATGAGCAGTTCTTC
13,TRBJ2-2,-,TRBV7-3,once,CASSSKNTGELFF,TGTGCCAGCAGCTCCAAAAACACCGGGGAGCTGTTTTTT
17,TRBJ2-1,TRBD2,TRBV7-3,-,CASSLRSRERGANEQFF,TGTGCCAGCAGCTTAAGATCGCGCGAGCGGGGGGCCAATGAGCAGTTCTTC
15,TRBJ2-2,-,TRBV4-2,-,CASSQEGRRTGELFF,TGTGCCAGCAGCCAAGAGGGGCGTCGCACCGGGGAGCTGTTTTTT
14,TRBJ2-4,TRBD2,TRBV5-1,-,CASSSGTSGGLKYF,TGCGCCAGCAGCTCCGGGACTAGCGGGGGGCTTAAGTACTTC
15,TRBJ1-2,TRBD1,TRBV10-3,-,CAISDLGQGDYGYTF,TGTGCCATCAGTGATTTGGGACAGGGGGACTATGGCTACACCTTC
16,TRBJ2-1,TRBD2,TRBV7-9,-,CASSPSLAGGPNEQFF,TGTGCCAGCAGCCCATCCCTAGCGGGGGGGCCTAATGAGCAGTTCTTC
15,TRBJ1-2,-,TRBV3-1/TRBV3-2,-,CASAGGSGDLYGYTF,TGTGCCAGCGCCGGCGGGTCAGGGGATCTTTATGGCTACACCTTC
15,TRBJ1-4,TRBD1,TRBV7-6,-,CASSRTGVTNEKLFF,TGTGCCAGCAGCAGGACAGGGGTTACTAATGAAAAACTGTTTTTT
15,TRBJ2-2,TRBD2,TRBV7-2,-,CASSSTSGGAGELFF,TGTGCCAGCAGCTCCACTAGCGGGGGGGCCGGGGAGCTGTTTTTT
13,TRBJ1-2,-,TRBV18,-,CASSMSLLYGYTF,TGTGCCAGCTCAATGAGTCTCCTATATGGCTACACCTTC
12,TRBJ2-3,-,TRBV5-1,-,CASSTSTDTQYF,TGCGCCAGCAGCACTAGCACAGATACGCAGTATTTT
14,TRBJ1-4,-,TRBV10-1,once,CASSRGEFEEKLFF,TGCGCCAGCAGCCGGGGGGAGTTTGAGGAAAAACTGTTTTTT
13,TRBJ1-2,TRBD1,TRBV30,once,CASREAGGNGYTF,TGTGCCTCAAGAGAGGCAGGGGGCAATGGCTACACCTTC
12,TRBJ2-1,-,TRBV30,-,CAWSRANHEQFF,TGTGCCTGGAGCAGGGCCAATCATGAGCAGTTCTTC
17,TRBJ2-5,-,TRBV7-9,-,CASSFSLRSGYQETQYF,TGTGCCAGCAGCTTCTCTTTGCGGTCGGGGTACCAAGAGACCCAGTACTTC
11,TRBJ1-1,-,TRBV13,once,CASSQRGRAFF,TGTGCCAGCAGCCAAAGGGGTCGAGCTTTCTTT
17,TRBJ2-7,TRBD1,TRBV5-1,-,CASSLKGRGQAFVEQYF,TGCGCCAGCAGCTTGAAAGGTAGGGGGCAGGCCTTTGTTGAGCAGTACTTC
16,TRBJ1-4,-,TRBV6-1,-,CASSERQGGTNEKLFF,TGTGCCAGCAGTGAACGTCAGGGTGGAACTAATGAAAAACTGTTTTTT
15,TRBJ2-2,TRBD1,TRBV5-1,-,CASSWGQGNTGELFF,TGCGCCAGCAGCTGGGGACAGGGGAACACCGGGGAGCTGTTTTTT
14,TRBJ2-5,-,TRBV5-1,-,CASSPFLAQETQYF,TGCGCCAGCAGCCCGTTTCTAGCGCAAGAGACCCAGTACTTC
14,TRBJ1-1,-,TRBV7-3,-,CASSLGGADTEAFF,TGTGCCAGCAGCCTAGGGGGGGCGGACACTGAAGCTTTCTTT
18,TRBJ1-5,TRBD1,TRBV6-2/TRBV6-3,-,CASRPLTGGIWSNQPQHF,TGTGCCAGCAGACCTTTGACAGGGGGCATCTGGAGCAATCAGCCCCAGCATTTT
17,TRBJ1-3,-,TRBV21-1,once,CASSKFTERSSGNTIYF,TGTGCCAGCAGCAAATTTACGGAACGGAGCTCTGGAAACACCATATATTTT
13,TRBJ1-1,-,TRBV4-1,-,CASSQGTVTEAFF,TGCGCCAGCAGCCAAGGAACGGTGACTGAAGCTTTCTTT
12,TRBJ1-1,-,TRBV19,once,CASRFTPTEAFF,TGTGCCAGTCGTTTTACCCCGACAGAAGCTTTCTTT
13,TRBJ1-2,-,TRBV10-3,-,CAISEQGGLGYTF,TGTGCCATCAGTGAGCAGGGAGGCCTGGGCTACACCTTC
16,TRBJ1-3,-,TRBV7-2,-,CASSLYNTPSGNTIYF,TGTGCCAGCAGCTTATACAATACCCCCTCTGGAAACACCATATATTTT
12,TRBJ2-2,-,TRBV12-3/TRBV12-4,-,CASTSLTGELFF,TGTGCCAGCACCAGTCTCACCGGGGAGCTGTTTTTT
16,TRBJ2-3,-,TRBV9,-,CASSVTQDQATDTQYF,TGTGCCAGCAGCGTAACTCAGGATCAGGCGACAGATACGCAGTATTTT
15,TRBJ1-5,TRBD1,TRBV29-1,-,CSVDQGAVGNQPQHF,TGCAGCGTTGATCAGGGGGCAGTCGGCAATCAGCCCCAGCATTTT
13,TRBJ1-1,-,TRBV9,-,CASSVGGWTEAFF,TGTGCCAGCAGCGTGGGGGGTTGGACTGAAGCTTTCTTT
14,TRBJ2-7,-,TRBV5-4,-,CASSLSDNFYEQYF,TGTGCCAGCAGCTTATCCGACAACTTCTACGAGCAGTACTTC
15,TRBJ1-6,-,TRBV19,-,CASSRVRDWDSPLHF,TGTGCCAGTAGTAGAGTAAGGGACTGGGATTCACCCCTCCACTTT
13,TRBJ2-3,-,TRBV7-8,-,CASRRRGAVTQYF,TGTGCCAGCAGGCGACGCGGGGCAGTTACGCAGTATTTT
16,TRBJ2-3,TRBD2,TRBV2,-,CASVKERGGITDTQYF,TGTGCCAGCGTGAAGGAGCGGGGGGGAATCACAGATACGCAGTATTTT
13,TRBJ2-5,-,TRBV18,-,CASSPGTQETQYF,TGTGCCAGCTCACCTGGGACACAAGAGACCCAGTACTTC
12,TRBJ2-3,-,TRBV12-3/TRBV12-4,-,CASSSRSDTQYF,TGTGCCAGCAGTTCCCGGTCAGATACGCAGTATTTT
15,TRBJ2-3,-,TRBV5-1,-,CASSLDGGGTDTQYF,TGCGCCAGCAGCTTGGATGGGGGAGGAACAGATACGCAGTATTTT